Following are 22 T cell receptor beta chains from one sample sequenced in a study of T cells in Graves' hyperthyroidism and ophthalmopathy. What was amplified from RNA transcripts were TCR beta CDR3 regions. TCR CDR3 underwent first-round RT-PCR with the HTBI primer set. TCRdb fed the multiplex PCR reads into MiXCR, producing one record per CDR3 protein. Among over 550,000 distinct CDR3 sequences listed, 15% to 20% were seen once. Sequenced input: blood. Receptors originate from a young woman with Graves' hyperthyroidism.

About this clonotype: A read error is possible here, since a much larger clone lies one base away. The chain recombines TRBV6-2 or TRBV6-3 with TRBJ2-1; 9 bases agree with TRBD2. After removal of 6 bases from V and 3 bases from J, the junction contained 6 bases not matched to a gene. This CDR3 spans 15 amino acids. CDR1 is MNHEY, CDR2 SVGEGT, per germline. The CDR3 loop reads CASSQTSGYYNEQFF. The CDR3 DNA reads TGTGCCAGCAGCCAGACTAGCGGATACTACAATGAGCAGTTCTTC.

The V call is TRBV18, the J call TRBJ2-3, with D unresolved. The germline V gene encodes CDR1 KGHSH and CDR2 LQKENI. V was trimmed by 3 bases and J by 0 bases, leaving 7 bases between them. The CDR3 runs 14 residues. The CDR3 DNA reads as TGTGCCAGCTCACCGGCCCGTAGCACAGATACGCAGTATTTT. This sequence encodes CASSPARSTDTQYF.

In its sample, this clonotype was seen a few times. The V call is TRBV11-2, the J call TRBJ2-7; D remains unclear. The CDR3 consists of 12 residues. Trimming stripped 2 bases from V and 6 bases from J, with 8 bases between. Germline CDR1 reads SGHAT; CDR2 reads FQNNGV. CDR3 sequence: CASSLSRLEQYF. Here the CDR3 DNA reads TGTGCCAGCAGCTTATCGCGTCTCGAGCAGTACTTC.

This chain uses TRBV12-3 or TRBV12-4 with TRBJ2-3; D possibly corresponds to TRBD1 (5 bases). V lost 7 bases, J lost 1 base, and 15 bases lay in between. CDR3 length: 15 residues. CDR3 residues: CASNSREQGTDTQYF. The CDR3 bases are TGTGCCAGCAACTCAAGGGAACAGGGCACAGATACGCAGTATTTT.

This clonotype has a count of ten or more. The CDR3: CASSLGIGGSTEAFF. The CDR3 region has the DNA TGCGCCAGCAGCTTGGGGATCGGGGGCAGCACTGAAGCTTTCTTT. The J gene is TRBJ1-1, the V gene TRBV5-1, with D perhaps TRBD1 (6 bases). V shed 0 bases and J shed 4 bases, with 13 bases lying between them. Germline V CDR1 and CDR2: SGHRS, YFSETQ. This CDR3 has 15 residues. Combining the CDR3 with reference TRBV5-1 and TRBJ1-1 gives the whole variable domain KAGVTQTPRYLIKTRGQQVTLSCSPISGHRSVSWYQQTPGQGLQFLFEYFSETQRNKGNFPGRFSGRQFSNSRSEMNVSTLELGDSALYLCASSLGIGGSTEAFFGQGTRLTVV.

This clonotype was counted only a few times. The chain is built from TRBV12-3 or TRBV12-4 and TRBJ1-6; no definite D call. The CDR3 contains 15 residues. V was clipped by 4 bases and J by 7 bases, with 14 bases between them. CDR3 nucleotide sequence: TGTGCCAGCAGTTGGAGGGAGTCTCTCAATTCACCCCTCCACTTT. This gives the protein CASSWRESLNSPLHF.

The rearrangement uses TRBV7-9 and TRBJ2-1, with D possibly matching TRBD1 (6 bases). This CDR3 spans 14 amino acids. CDR1 and CDR2 (germline): SEHNR, FQNEAQ (reference sequence). The ends were cut back, 5 bases at V and 7 bases at J, with 15 bases in the middle. Written as DNA, the CDR3 is TGTGCCAGCAGCGGAGGAGGACAGTGGAATGAGCAGTTCTTC. The encoded protein is CASSGGGQWNEQFF. The variable domain in full, with the rest retrieved from reference TRBV7-9 and TRBJ2-1, is DTGVSQNPRHKITKRGQNVTFRCDPISEHNRLYWYRQTLGQGPEFLTYFQNEAQLEKSRLLSDRFSAERPKGSFSTLEIQRTEQGDSAMYLCASSGGGQWNEQFFGPGTRLTVL.

This clonotype occurred once. The chain carries TRBV15 and TRBJ1-1; 8 nucleotides line up with TRBD1. This CDR3 comprises 14 residues. Per the germline V gene, CDR1 is LNHNV and CDR2 is YYDKDF (reference sequence). Trimming took 0 bases from V and 5 from J; bases not matched to a gene: 2. CDR3 residues: CATSRDQGATEAFF. CDR3 nucleotide sequence: TGTGCCACCAGCAGAGACCAGGGGGCAACTGAAGCTTTCTTT.

Turning to this clonotype: It may be a read error: a sequence one base away is much more abundant. The chain recombines TRBV20-1 with TRBJ2-1; tentative D call: TRBD1 (5 bases). The CDR3 contains 12 residues. The germline CDR1 and CDR2 sequences are DFQATT and SNEGSKA (reference sequence). The CDR3 sequence: CSASAGNNDQFF. The CDR3 DNA is TGCAGTGCTAGCGCAGGGAACAATGACCAGTTCTTC.

This clonotype was observed at least ten times. V is TRBV12-3 or TRBV12-4 and J is TRBJ1-2; 8 bases align to TRBD1. V was pared by 6 bases and J by 6 bases, with 3 bases of the junction left unmatched. The length of the CDR3 is 12 residues. The CDR3 is CASRTGANGYTF. The DNA for the CDR3 is TGTGCCAGCAGGACAGGGGCCAATGGCTACACCTTC.

This clonotype has only a few counts. The CDR3 here is CASSYRTLSSYEQYF. In DNA form, the CDR3 reads TGTGCCAGCAGTTACCGGACGTTAAGCTCCTACGAGCAGTACTTC. The chain couples TRBV6-5 to TRBJ2-7; D unclear. From germline, CDR1 is MNHEY and CDR2 SVGAGI. Trimming pared 2 bases from V and 0 bases from J, leaving 11 bases between. The CDR3 is made up of 15 amino acids.

At least ten counts were recorded for this clonotype. CDR3 in DNA: TGTGCCATCAACAAAGTCTGGGGTGCTAGCGCGGACCTCAATGAGCAGTTCTTC. Translation gives CAINKVWGASADLNEQFF. The V and J genes are TRBV10-3 and TRBJ2-1; TRBD2 might be the D (6 bases). V lost 7 bases, J lost 6 bases, and 28 bases lay in between. This CDR3 comprises 18 residues. Looked up from germline, CDR1 is ENHRY and CDR2 is SYGVKD.

On this clonotype itself: This clone may be a read error of a much larger clone one base away. The chain combines TRBV20-1 with TRBJ2-7; a weak D match, TRBD2 (6 bases). CDR1 is DFQATT and CDR2 is SNEGSKA in the germline V gene (reference sequence). The CDR3 has 15 residues. CDR3 nucleotide sequence: TGCAGTGCTGGAGACCTGGGTAGCGGCGTCTACGAGCAGTACTTC. Residues: CSAGDLGSGVYEQYF.

The V and J genes are TRBV9 and TRBJ2-3; the D gene is possibly TRBD2 (6 bases). Germline V gene sequence: CDR1 SGDLS, CDR2 YYNGEE. The ends were cut back, 5 bases at V and 6 bases at J, with 16 bases in the middle. This CDR3 has 14 residues. CDR3 coding DNA: TGTGCCAGCAGGAGACAAGGAGGGATGGATACGCAGTATTTT. Residues: CASRRQGGMDTQYF.

This clonotype was seen a handful of times. The rearrangement links TRBV4-2 to TRBJ1-6, with 8 bases identical to TRBD1. CDR3 length: 16 residues. Per the germline V gene, CDR1 is LGHNA and CDR2 is YNFKEQ. V gave up 3 bases and J gave up 5 bases; unmatched junction bases: 6. CDR3 in amino acids: CASSQRPTGDNSPLHF. CDR3 in DNA: TGTGCCAGCAGCCAGCGCCCGACAGGGGATAATTCACCCCTCCACTTT.

This clonotype was picked up many times. The chain joins TRBV6-2 or TRBV6-3 to TRBJ2-7; 10 nucleotides agree with TRBD1. The CDR3 loop spans 16 amino acids. Looked up from germline, CDR1 is MNHEY and CDR2 is SVGEGT. The J segment lost 2 bases and the V segment lost 7 bases, leaving 11 bases of the junction unmatched. The CDR3 nucleotides are TGTGCCAGCACCCTTACTGTGGACAGGGGGACCTACGAGCAGTACTTC. Translated: CASTLTVDRGTYEQYF.

This clonotype showed up just a few times. The chain uses TRBV14 and TRBJ2-7, with D perhaps matching TRBD1 (6 bases). CDR3 length: 14 residues. The V gene's germline CDR1 is SGHDN and CDR2 FVKESK. Trimming left V 4 bases short and J 7 bases short, with 17 bases between. The CDR3 spells CASSLGTNAFEQYF. The CDR3 DNA follows: TGTGCCAGCAGCCTCGGGACAAACGCTTTTGAGCAGTACTTC.

The chain carries TRBV6-1 and TRBJ1-2; TRBD1 agrees at 10 bases. CDR3 length: 15 amino acids. Germline lookup yields CDR1 MNHNS and CDR2 SASEGT. Trimming at V came to 6 bases and at J to 0 bases, leaving 4 bases not matched to a gene. The CDR3 loop is CASRMTGGSNYGYTF. The CDR3 bases are TGTGCCAGCAGAATGACAGGGGGCTCTAACTATGGCTACACCTTC.

There are a few counts of this clonotype. V gene TRBV12-3 or TRBV12-4 combines with J gene TRBJ2-7, with D unclear. This CDR3 region has 14 residues. V lost 2 bases to trimming and J lost 5 bases, with 13 bases between them. In DNA form, the CDR3 reads TGTGCCAGCAGTTTAACGGCGACTTTCCACGAGCAGTACTTC. Protein product: CASSLTATFHEQYF.

This clonotype was counted many times. The CDR3 bases are TGTGCCAGCAGCTTTAGTAGAAGGACCCACTTTGAAGAGACCCAGTACTTC. Its translation: CASSFSRRTHFEETQYF. The chain has TRBV7-2 and TRBJ2-5, with D unclear. The CDR3 length is 17 residues. Germline V gene sequence: CDR1 SGHTA, CDR2 FQGNSA. V lost 3 bases, J lost 3 bases, and 20 bases lay in between.

This clonotype showed up many times. The chain combines TRBV11-2 with TRBJ2-2; D is undetermined. Germline V gene sequence: CDR1 SGHAT, CDR2 FQNNGV. The CDR3 contains 15 residues. Between the trimmed V and J ends, which lost 2 bases and 0 bases, there was a span of 7 bases. The CDR3 DNA reads TGTGCCAGCAGCTTAAGGCCTCCGAACACCGGGGAGCTGTTTTTT. Translation gives CASSLRPPNTGELFF.

A note on this clonotype: Its ends do not fully match the called genes, so a read error is possible. CDR3 nucleotide sequence: TGTGCCAGCAGTTACGTCATGAACACTGGAGCTTTCTTT. Protein product: CASSYVMNTGAFF. The genes are TRBV6-5 and TRBJ1-1; no reliable D call. The germline CDR1 and CDR2 sequences are MNHEY and SVGAGI. This CDR3 spans 13 amino acids.